This T cell receptor (beta chain) was captured in a study of kidney transplant recipient with SARS-CoV-2 infection. TCRdb itself ran the reads through MiXCR, one entry per CDR3 protein. The sample contains roughly 230,000 distinct CDR3 sequences, roughly 26% of which appear only once. This clonotype has a count of ten or more. The sequencing used a blood sample, collected at baseline and around day 120 from a kidney transplant recipient. This TCR derives from a male patient in his thirties who had COVID-19 and was a kidney transplant recipient. These T cells may partly come from the graft donor.

CDR3 in amino acids: CASSQDGGRRYTF. In DNA form, the CDR3 reads TGCGCCAGCAGCCAAGATGGGGGGAGGCGCTACACCTTC. The chain is built from TRBV4-1 and TRBJ1-2; D may be TRBD1 (5 bases). Germline V gene sequence: CDR1 MGHRA, CDR2 YSYEKL. The V end was cut by 0 bases, the J end by 9 bases, with 11 bases between. This CDR3 is built from 13 residues.